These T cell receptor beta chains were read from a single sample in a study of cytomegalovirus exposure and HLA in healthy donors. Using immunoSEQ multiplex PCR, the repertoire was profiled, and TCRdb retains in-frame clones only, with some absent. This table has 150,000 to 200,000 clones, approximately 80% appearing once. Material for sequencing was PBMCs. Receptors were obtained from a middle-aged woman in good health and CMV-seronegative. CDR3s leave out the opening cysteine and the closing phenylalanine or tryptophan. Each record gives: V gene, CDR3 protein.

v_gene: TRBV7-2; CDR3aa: ASSLVSGDTEAF
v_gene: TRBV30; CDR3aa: AWSVQDLLNQPQH
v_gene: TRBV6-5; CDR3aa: ASSASVTNYGYT
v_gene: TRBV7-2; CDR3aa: ASSPRTSGRIDTQY
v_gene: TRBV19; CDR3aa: ASSEGQLNTEAF
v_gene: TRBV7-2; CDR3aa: ASSLSAGVSETQY
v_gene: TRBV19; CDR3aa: ASSKFRGVIY
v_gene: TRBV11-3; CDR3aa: ASSQVLGGEGSDYGYT
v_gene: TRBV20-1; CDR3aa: SARGAGGYT
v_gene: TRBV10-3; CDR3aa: AMSAGATEAF
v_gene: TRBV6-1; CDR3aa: ASKGTFRGDQPQH
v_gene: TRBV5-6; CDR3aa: ASILTGMTNTEAF
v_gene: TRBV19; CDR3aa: ASSIDRGNYGYT
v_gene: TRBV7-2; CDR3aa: ASSSSGTSYNEQF
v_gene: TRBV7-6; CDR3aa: ASSLPSNRDEQF
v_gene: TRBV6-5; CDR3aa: ASRRDVEQY
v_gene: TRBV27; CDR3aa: ASSLWGQGRGYT
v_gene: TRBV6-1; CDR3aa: ASSAHSTDTQY
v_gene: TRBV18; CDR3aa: ASSPRLSGSTDTQY
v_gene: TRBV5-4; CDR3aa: ASSLARQSDNEQF
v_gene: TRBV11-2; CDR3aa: ASSDYSGRPEAF
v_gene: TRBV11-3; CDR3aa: ASSRGQTTGNTIY
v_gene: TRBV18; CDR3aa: ASSPAGGTEAF
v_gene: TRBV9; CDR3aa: ASSSFASRTDTQY
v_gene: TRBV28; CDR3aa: ASSFRQGRSYNEQF
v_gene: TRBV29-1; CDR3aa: SVTGQGASNYGYT
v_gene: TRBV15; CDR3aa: ATSRDRVETQY
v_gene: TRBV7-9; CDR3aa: ASSSQGGGGYT
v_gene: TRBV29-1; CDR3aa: SVTGAATYNEQF